One and the same sample provided the 17 T cell receptor beta chains below, sequenced in a study of T cell changes during pregnancy in multiple sclerosis. Libraries were prepared by immunoSEQ multiplex PCR; TCRdb keeps only in-frame clonotypes and omits some of them. The sample consists of about 48,000 clones, around 94% of them appearing once. The sample was CD4+ T cells from peripheral blood mononuclear cells, taken in the second trimester of pregnancy. The receptors come from a female donor in good health, enrolled as a control in a pregnancy study.

This sequence joins TRBV12-5 and TRBJ2-1, with D tentatively TRBD1 (7 bases). The CDR3 sequence is 13 residues long. Germline V gene sequence: CDR1 LGHNT, CDR2 FRNRAP. CDR3 protein: CAQGGESWNEQFF. The CDR3 region has the DNA TGTGCCCAGGGGGGAGAAAGTTGGAATGAGCAGTTCTTC.

This clone has just one count. CDR3 bases: TGTGCCAGCAGCGGACAGGGGAAGTATGGCTACACCTTC. It codes for CASSGQGKYGYTF. The rearrangement uses TRBV5-5 and TRBJ1-2; 9 nucleotides match TRBD1. The J segment lost 5 bases and the V segment lost 4 bases, leaving 3 bases of the junction unmatched. CDR3 length: 13 residues. Germline V gene data show CDR1 as SGHKS and CDR2 as YYEKEE (reference sequence).

The chain is built from TRBV5-1 and TRBJ2-7; TRBD1 might be the D (6 bases). The CDR3 runs 14 residues. CDR1 is SGHRS and CDR2 is YFSETQ in the germline V gene. V dropped 0 bases and J dropped 3 bases, with 10 bases sitting between them. In DNA, the CDR3 is TGCGCCAGCAGCTTGGGACAGGTGGGCTACGAGCAGTACTTC. It encodes CASSLGQVGYEQYF.

This clone was observed once. The rearrangement links TRBV4-2 to TRBJ1-1; TRBD1 agrees at 8 bases. CDR1 is LGHNA, CDR2 YNFKEQ, per germline. The V segment lost 3 bases and the J segment 0 bases; nucleotides outside the gene matches: 3. This CDR3 has 15 amino acids. Written as DNA, the CDR3 is TGTGCCAGCAGCCATGACAGGGGCCTGAACACTGAAGCTTTCTTT. This codes for CASSHDRGLNTEAFF.

V gene TRBV2 combines with J gene TRBJ1-2; D is ambiguous. The V and J ends lost 7 bases and 3 bases respectively, with 9 bases between them. Germline CDR1 SNHLY, CDR2 FYNNEI. This CDR3 comprises 12 residues. CDR3 amino acids: CASTRGDYGYTF. The CDR3 DNA sequence: TGTGCCAGCACCCGGGGTGACTATGGCTACACCTTC.

In its sample, this clone was seen a few times. J is TRBJ2-7 and V is TRBV15; 10 nucleotides agree with TRBD1. Trimming removed 1 base from V and 2 bases from J; junction bases left unmatched: 2. The length of the CDR3 is 15 residues. Germline loops: CDR1 LNHNV, CDR2 YYDKDF (reference sequence). CDR3 sequence: CATSRGGQGPYEQYF. The CDR3 DNA sequence: TGTGCCACCAGCAGAGGGGGACAGGGGCCCTACGAGCAGTACTTC.

This clone was seen once. V and J are TRBV2 and TRBJ2-7; 7 bases agree with TRBD2. V lost 6 bases, J lost 1 base, and 9 bases stayed unmatched. The germline gives CDR1 SNHLY, CDR2 FYNNEI. The CDR3 totals 15 residues. CDR3 in DNA: TGTGCCAGCAGCCAATATTGGACTAGGTCCTACGAGCAGTACTTC. This sequence encodes CASSQYWTRSYEQYF. Full variable domain (missing parts from reference TRBV2 and TRBJ2-7): EPEVTQTPSHQVTQMGQEVILRCVPISNHLYFYWYRQILGQKVEFLVSFYNNEISEKSEIFDDQFSVERPDGSNFTLKIRSTKLEDSAMYFCASSQYWTRSYEQYFGPGTRLTVT.

This sequence joins TRBV25-1 and TRBJ1-6; possible D gene TRBD1, 5 bases. The V end lost 7 bases, the J end lost 7 bases, and 11 bases lay between the germline ends. The CDR3 has 13 residues. CDR1 is MGHDK, CDR2 SYGVNS, per germline. The chain's CDR3 is CASTETENSPLHF. In nucleotides, the CDR3 is TGTGCCAGCACGGAGACAGAGAATTCACCCCTCCACTTT.

The J gene is TRBJ2-3, the V gene TRBV14, with 7 bases fitting TRBD2. CDR3 length: 15 amino acids. Germline values: CDR1 SGHDN, CDR2 FVKESK. The V and J ends lost 4 bases and 3 bases, in that order; junction bases with no gene match: 7. CDR3 DNA sequence: TGTGCCAGCAGCCCGGGCGGGAGTGGTACAGATACGCAGTATTTT. As protein: CASSPGGSGTDTQYF.

The chain employs TRBV9 and TRBJ2-4; 9 bases match TRBD1. CDR1 and CDR2 (germline): SGDLS, YYNGEE. V was pared by 0 bases and J by 2 bases, with 3 bases of the junction left unmatched. This CDR3 comprises 16 residues. CDR3 coding DNA: TGTGCCAGCAGCGTAGAGGGACAGGGAACCAAAAACATTCAGTACTTC. Its translation: CASSVEGQGTKNIQYF.

V usage is TRBV7-9 and J usage is TRBJ1-2; TRBD1 matches 7 bases. The CDR3 runs 14 residues. With V trimmed by 3 bases and J by 4 bases, 5 bases remained unmatched. The germline CDR1 and CDR2 sequences are SEHNR and FQNEAQ (reference sequence). CDR3 nucleotide sequence: TGTGCCAGCAGCTTGGAACAGGGGACCTATGGCTACACCTTC. It is translated as CASSLEQGTYGYTF.

The chain couples TRBV5-1 to TRBJ2-2, with TRBD2 matching over 11 bases. Germline V CDR1 and CDR2: SGHRS, YFSETQ. V lost 3 bases, J lost 5 bases, and 9 bases stayed unmatched. The CDR3 sequence is 17 residues long. The CDR3 DNA reads TGCGCCAGCAGCTCCACCATAGCGGGAGGGCCTACCGGGGAGCTGTTTTTT. This translates into CASSSTIAGGPTGELFF.

The chain joins TRBV5-1 to TRBJ2-1; D is unresolved. Germline CDR1 and CDR2: SGHRS and YFSETQ. There are 15 residues in the CDR3. V lost 4 bases to trimming and J lost 2 bases, with 13 bases between them. Written as DNA, the CDR3 is TGCGCCAGCAGCACGACAAATAGTCCCTACAATGAGCAGTTCTTC. It translates to CASSTTNSPYNEQFF.

This clone turned up a few times. This chain uses TRBV9 with TRBJ1-4; D remains ambiguous. V lost 4 bases and J 5 bases, leaving 12 bases between the germline ends. Germline V gene data show CDR1 as SGDLS and CDR2 as YYNGEE. There are 14 residues in the CDR3. CDR3 loop: CASSPTSENEKLFF. The CDR3 DNA is TGTGCCAGCAGCCCCACCTCGGAGAATGAAAAACTGTTTTTT.

The chain is built from TRBV6-5 and TRBJ2-5; a weak D match, TRBD1 (6 bases). This CDR3 spans 15 amino acids. The ends were cut back, 2 bases at V and 4 bases at J, with 14 bases in the middle. CDR1 is MNHEY, CDR2 SVGAGI, per germline. The CDR3, as DNA: TGTGCCAGCAGTTACGGACAGACCAGGGGAGAGACCCAGTACTTC. Translated: CASSYGQTRGETQYF.

The chain carries TRBV30 and TRBJ1-3; D perhaps matches TRBD1 (5 bases). Trimming left V 4 bases short and J 0 bases short, with 10 bases between. In germline, CDR1 is GTSNPN, CDR2 SVGIG (reference sequence). The CDR3 runs 14 residues. The DNA for the CDR3 is TGTGCCTGGAAAACAGGAAACTCTGGAAACACCATATATTTT. It encodes CAWKTGNSGNTIYF. Complete variable domain (other parts from reference TRBV30 and TRBJ1-3): SQTIHQWPATLVQPVGSPLSLECTVEGTSNPNLYWYRQAAGRGLQLLFYSVGIGQISSEVPQNLSASRPQDRQFILSSKKLLLSDSGFYLCAWKTGNSGNTIYFGEGSWLTVV.

J is TRBJ2-1 and V is TRBV7-6, with no clear D. The germline CDR1 and CDR2 sequences are SGHVS and FNYEAQ. The CDR3 spans 13 residues. V lost 3 bases and J 4 bases, leaving 7 bases between the germline ends. In nucleotides, the CDR3 is TGTGCCAGCAGCTTGGCAGTTTACAATGAGCAGTTCTTC. It specifies CASSLAVYNEQFF.